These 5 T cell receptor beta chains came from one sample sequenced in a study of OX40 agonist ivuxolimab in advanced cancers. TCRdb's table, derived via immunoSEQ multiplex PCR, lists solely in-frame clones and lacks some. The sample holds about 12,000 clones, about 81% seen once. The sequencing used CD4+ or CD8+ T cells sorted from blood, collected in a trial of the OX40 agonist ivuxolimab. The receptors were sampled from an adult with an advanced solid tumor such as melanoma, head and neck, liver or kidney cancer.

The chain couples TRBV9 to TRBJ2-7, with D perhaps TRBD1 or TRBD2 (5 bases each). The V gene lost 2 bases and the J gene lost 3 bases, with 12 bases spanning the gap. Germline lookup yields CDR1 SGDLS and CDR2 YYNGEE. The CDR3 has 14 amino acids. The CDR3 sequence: CASSVEGTFYEQYF. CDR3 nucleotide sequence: TGTGCCAGCAGCGTCGAGGGGACCTTCTACGAGCAGTACTTC.

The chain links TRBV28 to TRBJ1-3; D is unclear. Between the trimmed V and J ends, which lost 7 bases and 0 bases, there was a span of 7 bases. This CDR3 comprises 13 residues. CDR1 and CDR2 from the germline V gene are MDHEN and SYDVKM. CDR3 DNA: TGTGCCAGCACCAGTAACTCTGGAAACACCATATATTTT. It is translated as CASTSNSGNTIYF.

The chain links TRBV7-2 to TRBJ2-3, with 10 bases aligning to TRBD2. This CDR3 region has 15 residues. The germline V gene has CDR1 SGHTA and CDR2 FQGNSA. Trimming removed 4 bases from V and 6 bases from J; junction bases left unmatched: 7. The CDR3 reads CASSSPLAGEDTQYF. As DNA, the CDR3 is TGTGCCAGCAGCTCCCCCCTAGCGGGAGAGGATACGCAGTATTTT.

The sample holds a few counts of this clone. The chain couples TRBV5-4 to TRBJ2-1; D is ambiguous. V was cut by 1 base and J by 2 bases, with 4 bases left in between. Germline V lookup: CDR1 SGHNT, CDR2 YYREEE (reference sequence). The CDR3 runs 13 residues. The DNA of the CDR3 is TGTGCCAGCAGCTTGACAACCTACAATGAGCAGTTCTTC. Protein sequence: CASSLTTYNEQFF.

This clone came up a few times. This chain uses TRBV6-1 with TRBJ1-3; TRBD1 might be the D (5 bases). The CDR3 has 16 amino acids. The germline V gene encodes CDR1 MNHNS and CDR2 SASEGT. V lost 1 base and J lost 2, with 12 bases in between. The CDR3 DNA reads TGTGCCAGCAGTGAAGTCCCGGGGGACGCTGGAAACACCATATATTTT. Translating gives CASSEVPGDAGNTIYF.